Following are 15 T cell receptor beta chains from one sample sequenced in a study of CD8+CD57+ T cells in acquired aplastic anemia. The template for TCR beta VDJ and CDR3 sequence profiling was genomic DNA. Via MiXCR, TCRdb re-called the reads, giving one row per CDR3 protein. The top ten clones hold around 32% of a sample with about 110,000 distinct CDR3 sequences, 40% to 60% of them seen once. Sample: sorted CD4+, CD8+, or CD8+CD57+ T cells (not recorded which) from PBMCs. The receptor source for this set is a human donor in good health, serving as a control.

The chain links TRBV9 to TRBJ1-4, with a weak D call TRBD1 (5 bases). CDR3 length: 17 residues. V was trimmed by 0 bases and J by 5 bases, leaving 17 bases between them. Germline lookup yields CDR1 SGDLS and CDR2 YYNGEE. The CDR3 region has the DNA TGTGCCAGCAGCGTAGGGGCAGGGAACCCATTAAATGAAAAACTGTTTTTT. Its protein is CASSVGAGNPLNEKLFF. Variable domain in full (rest from reference TRBV9 and TRBJ1-4): DSGVTQTPKHLITATGQRVTLRCSPRSGDLSVYWYQQSLDQGLQFLIQYYNGEERAKGNILERFSAQQFPDLHSELNLSSLELGDSALYFCASSVGAGNPLNEKLFFGSGTQLSVL.

Details on this clonotype: A much more abundant neighbour one base away suggests this may be a read error. The chain is built from TRBV6-4 and TRBJ2-5, with 7 positions matching TRBD1. This CDR3 contains 15 residues. V lost 5 bases to trimming and J lost 4 bases; unmatched junction nucleotides: 10. Germline V gives CDR1 MRHNA, CDR2 SNTAGT. CDR3 nucleotides: TGTGCCAGCAGTAGAGATTTAGGGGGCCGAGAGACCCAGTACTTC. As protein: CASSRDLGGRETQYF.

The chain uses TRBV15 and TRBJ2-3; D ambiguous. Germline lookup yields CDR1 LNHNV and CDR2 YYDKDF (reference sequence). The germline V and J ends were trimmed by 0 bases and 5 bases, with 6 bases remaining between them. This CDR3 region has 13 residues. The chain's CDR3 is CATSREKGDTQYF. CDR3 DNA: TGTGCCACCAGCAGAGAAAAGGGAGATACGCAGTATTTT.

This clonotype occurred many times. The gene calls are TRBV9 and TRBJ2-5; 7 positions agree with TRBD2. This CDR3 is built from 15 residues. V gave up 4 bases and J gave up 1 base; unmatched junction bases: 7. Germline values: CDR1 SGDLS, CDR2 YYNGEE. The CDR3: CASSPAGGVQETQYF. CDR3 nucleotide sequence: TGTGCCAGCAGCCCGGCTGGGGGGGTCCAAGAGACCCAGTACTTC.

The CDR3 reads CASSSLLRGIPFF. In nucleotides, the CDR3 is TGTGCCAGCAGTTCACTATTAAGGGGTATCCCTTTCTTT. This rearrangement joins TRBV27 to TRBJ1-1, with D possibly being TRBD1 (5 bases). V gave up 4 bases and J gave up 12 bases, with 18 bases separating them. CDR1 is MNHEY, CDR2 SMNVEV, per germline (reference sequence). CDR3 length: 13 residues.

V usage is TRBV7-2 and J usage is TRBJ2-5, with TRBD2 as a possible D gene (6 bases). This CDR3 has 13 amino acids. Germline loops: CDR1 SGHTA, CDR2 FQGNSA. V was cut by 4 bases and J by 6 bases, with 12 bases left in between. The CDR3 nucleotides are TGTGCCAGCAGCTCGGGACTTCTAAAGACCCAGTACTTC. Its translation: CASSSGLLKTQYF. Filled out from reference TRBV7-2 and TRBJ2-5, the complete variable domain reads GAGVSQSPSNKVTEKGKDVELRCDPISGHTALYWYRQSLGQGLEFLIYFQGNSAPDKSGLPSDRFSAERTGGSVSTLTIQRTQQEDSAVYLCASSSGLLKTQYFGPGTRLLVL.

This clonotype showed up many times. V is TRBV12-3 or TRBV12-4 and J is TRBJ2-4, with 9 positions matching TRBD1. V was pared by 2 bases and J by 8 bases, with 7 bases of the junction left unmatched. This CDR3 is built from 15 residues. This CDR3 reads CASSLTGGARDIQYF. DNA for the CDR3: TGTGCCAGCAGTTTAACAGGGGGCGCTAGGGACATTCAGTACTTC.

This clonotype was picked up many times. In DNA form, the CDR3 reads TGTGCCAGCAGCCCTGTAAGTAGCGGGGACTATGAGCAGTTCTTC. Translation gives CASSPVSSGDYEQFF. The chain has TRBV5-6 and TRBJ2-1; 8 bases map to TRBD2. The CDR3 contains 15 residues. Germline V CDR1 and CDR2: SGHDT, YYEEEE. V gave up 4 bases and J gave up 8 bases; unmatched junction bases: 11.

This clonotype has just a few counts. The chain links TRBV7-7 to TRBJ2-1; 14 bases match TRBD2. Unmatched junction bases numbered 4, after V lost 4 bases and J lost 8 bases. Germline-derived CDR1 and CDR2 are SSHAT and FNYEAQ (reference sequence). The CDR3 runs 15 residues. The CDR3 loop reads CASSSTSGGADEQFF. The CDR3 region has the DNA TGTGCCAGCAGCTCGACTAGCGGGGGGGCCGATGAGCAGTTCTTC.

This clonotype appeared many times. The chain joins TRBV7-3 to TRBJ2-7; D may be TRBD2 (6 bases). The V gene lost 5 bases and the J gene lost 3 bases, with 11 bases spanning the gap. The CDR3 consists of 13 residues. Germline CDR1 reads SGHTA; CDR2 reads FQGTGA. In DNA form, the CDR3 reads TGTGCCAGCAGCGCGGGGAGCGGCTACGAGCAGTACTTC. Amino acid sequence: CASSAGSGYEQYF.

The CDR3 loop is CASRDRGPNNSPLHF. In nucleotides, the CDR3 is TGTGCCAGCAGGGACAGGGGGCCGAATAATTCACCCCTCCACTTT. The chain carries TRBV2 and TRBJ1-6, with 11 bases matching TRBD1. The V segment lost 6 bases and the J segment 5 bases; nucleotides outside the gene matches: 3. This CDR3 is 15 amino acids long. Germline V gene sequence: CDR1 SNHLY, CDR2 FYNNEI.

This clonotype was found once. The V and J genes are TRBV24-1 and TRBJ2-3; unclear D gene. Germline assignment: CDR1 KGHDR and CDR2 SFDVKD. Trimming left V 6 bases short and J 2 bases short, with 20 bases between. This CDR3 contains 17 residues. The CDR3 spells CATSLLSRLPNTDTQYF. The CDR3 DNA sequence: TGTGCCACCAGTTTATTGTCAAGGCTACCGAACACAGATACGCAGTATTTT.

The V and J genes are TRBV7-8 and TRBJ2-7; no firm D call. Germline lookup yields CDR1 SGHVS and CDR2 FQNEAQ. CDR3 size: 12 residues. V was pared by 7 bases and J by 3 bases, with 10 bases between. As DNA, the CDR3 is TGTGCCAGCACGGCTGTAAGCTACGAGCAGTACTTC. Its protein is CASTAVSYEQYF. The variable domain in full, completed from reference TRBV7-8 and TRBJ2-7, reads GAGVSQSPRYKVAKRGQDVALRCDPISGHVSLFWYQQALGQGPEFLTYFQNEAQLDKSGLPSDRFFAERPEGSVSTLKIQRTQQEDSAVYLCASTAVSYEQYFGPGTRLTVT.

This clonotype was observed many times. The J gene is TRBJ1-3, the V gene TRBV5-1; no clear D. V lost 4 bases, J lost 0 bases, and 11 bases lay in between. Germline V CDR1 and CDR2: SGHRS, YFSETQ. The CDR3 runs to 15 residues. The CDR3 coding sequence is TGCGCCAGCAGCCCTACCCCGGACTCTGGAAACACCATATATTTT. This translates into CASSPTPDSGNTIYF.

This chain joins TRBV19 and TRBJ1-6; TRBD1 aligns across 10 bases. V lost 4 bases to trimming and J lost 7 bases; unmatched junction nucleotides: 7. This CDR3 has 16 amino acids. Germline V CDR1 and CDR2: LNHDA, SQIVND (reference sequence). CDR3 in amino acids: CASSTRQGARNSPLHF. The CDR3 region has the DNA TGTGCCAGTAGTACCCGACAGGGGGCACGAAATTCACCCCTCCACTTT.